This TCR beta chain is drawn from a study of glioma-infiltrating T cells after dendritic cell vaccination. The wider study: Three intradermal dendritic cell vaccine injections were given every two weeks.

The germline gives CDR1 SGHDN, CDR2 FVKESK. V lost 4 bases and J lost 3; bases outside the gene matches: 3. There are 15 residues in the CDR3. Time point in this sample: after dendritic cell vaccination, including at tumor progression/relapse. None of the glioblastoma patients had an isocitrate dehydrogenase mutation. TCRB CDR3 was amplified from 2 ug genomic DNA or less. Clones were read by immunoSEQ multiplex PCR, and TCRdb kept only the in-frame ones, dropping some. The sample holds 99,000 or so clones; 90% are singletons and the top ten take over 2.5%. The source material was blood, sampled after dendritic cell vaccination. This TCR was sampled from a human donor with glioblastoma. This chain uses TRBV14 with TRBJ2-1; 10 bases agree with TRBD2. CDR3 in DNA: TGTGCCAGCAGCCGCGGACTAGCGGTCTACAATGAGCAGTTCTTC. Amino acid sequence: CASSRGLAVYNEQFF.